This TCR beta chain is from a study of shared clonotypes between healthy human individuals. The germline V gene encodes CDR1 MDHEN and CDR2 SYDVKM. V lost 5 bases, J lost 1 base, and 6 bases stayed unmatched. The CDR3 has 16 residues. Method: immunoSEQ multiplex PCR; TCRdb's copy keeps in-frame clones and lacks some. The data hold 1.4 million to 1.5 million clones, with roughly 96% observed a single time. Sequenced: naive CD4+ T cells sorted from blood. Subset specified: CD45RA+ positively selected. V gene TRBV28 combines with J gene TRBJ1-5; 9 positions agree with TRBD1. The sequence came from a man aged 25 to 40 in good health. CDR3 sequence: CASSGTGGFSNQPQHF. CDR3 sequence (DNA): TGTGCCAGCAGTGGTACAGGGGGCTTCAGCAATCAGCCCCAGCATTTT. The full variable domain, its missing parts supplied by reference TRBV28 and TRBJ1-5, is DVKVTQSSRYLVKRTGEKVFLECVQDMDHENMFWYRQDPGLGLRLIYFSYDVKMKEKGDIPEGYSVSREKKERFSLILESASTNQTSMYLCASSGTGGFSNQPQHFGDGTRLSIL.